In this sample, the clone carrying this T cell receptor (beta chain) turned up once. Its antigen is undetermined. Patients who had received treatment within the previous three months were excluded. The V gene's germline CDR1 is KGHSH and CDR2 LQKENI. Trimming left V 4 bases short and J 5 bases short, with 15 bases between. The CDR3 consists of 14 residues. This record belongs to a study of resident and recirculating memory T cells in vitiligo. Study summary: Epidermis came from shave biopsies of lesional and nonlesional sites, plus PBMCs.

Whole-study results and caveats: Vitiligo lesions lacked a unique dominant clone, and clonality varied.

Profiled with immunoSEQ multiplex PCR; TCRdb holds only in-frame clones, not every one. Found here are around 76,000 clones, approximately 91% of them singletons; the top ten hold over 4.5%. This TCR derives from a male donor with vitiligo. The chain uses TRBV18 and TRBJ2-7; the D gene is possibly TRBD1 (6 bases). The specimen sequenced was blood. The CDR3, as DNA: TGTGCCAGCTCACTCACTGGCTCAGGGGACGAGCAGTACTTC. This codes for CASSLTGSGDEQYF.